This is a list of T cell receptor beta chains from one sample in a study of blood T cell repertoires in COVID-19. The data were produced by immunoSEQ multiplex PCR, yet TCRdb's version contains in-frame clones alone and is incomplete. Found here are over 95,000 clones, roughly 79% of them singletons; the top ten hold about 10%. Sequences were obtained from peripheral blood. Receptors originate from a human donor in a cohort sampled during active COVID-19. CDR3s include the opening cysteine and the closing phenylalanine or tryptophan. A D gene is named only where the DNA matches it firmly. Part of the rows lack a size; the others show once, few, many or a class for expanded clones.

CDR3 length	V gene	clone size	D gene	J gene	CDR3 protein	CDR3 DNA
15	TRBV27	NA	TRBD2	TRBJ2-1	CASSPLLGGRNEQFF	TGTGCCAGCAGTCCTCTTTTGGGGGGGAGAAATGAGCAGTTCTTC
14	TRBV3-1/TRBV3-2	NA	NA	TRBJ2-7	CASSQAWGGYEQYF	TGTGCCAGCAGCCAAGCCTGGGGAGGCTACGAGCAGTACTTC
13	TRBV13	NA	NA	TRBJ2-1	CASSTNRAGEQFF	TGTGCCAGCAGCACCAACAGGGCCGGTGAGCAGTTCTTC
14	TRBV18	NA	TRBD1	TRBJ1-1	CASSPRDSPHEAFF	TGTGCCAGCTCACCTAGGGACAGCCCGCATGAAGCTTTCTTT
13	TRBV7-2	NA	NA	TRBJ1-2	CASGVFQDSGYTF	TGTGCCTCTGGAGTCTTTCAGGACAGCGGCTACACCTTC
16	TRBV9	few	TRBD1	TRBJ1-4	CASSVAPGQGNEKLFF	TGTGCCAGCAGCGTAGCACCGGGACAGGGGAATGAAAAACTGTTTTTT
14	TRBV28	NA	NA	TRBJ2-1	CASSLGLQGNEQFF	TGTGCCAGCAGTTTAGGACTGCAAGGGAATGAGCAGTTCTTC
15	TRBV7-3	NA	NA	TRBJ1-2	CASSPGTGPVYGYTF	TGTGCCAGCAGCCCAGGAACAGGGCCCGTCTATGGCTACACCTTC
15	TRBV7-8	NA	TRBD2	TRBJ2-7	CASSLSAGASYEQYF	TGTGCCAGCAGCCTATCAGCGGGAGCTTCCTACGAGCAGTACTTC
16	TRBV13	many	TRBD1	TRBJ2-7	CASSPPLGTGAPEQYF	TGTGCCAGCAGCCCACCGTTGGGGACAGGGGCTCCCGAGCAGTACTTC
15	TRBV29-1	NA	TRBD2	TRBJ2-1	CSVGGTSEAYNEQFF	TGCAGCGTAGGTGGGACTAGCGAGGCCTACAATGAGCAGTTCTTC
15	TRBV7-2	NA	TRBD1	TRBJ2-7	CASSRTGLPSYEQYF	TGTGCCAGCAGCCGGACAGGATTACCCTCCTACGAGCAGTACTTC
12	TRBV25-1	few	NA	TRBJ2-7	CASTEGLYEQYF	TGTGCCAGCACCGAGGGACTTTACGAGCAGTACTTC
15	TRBV5-6	NA	TRBD2	TRBJ2-1	CASSLGLAENNEQFF	TGTGCCAGCAGCTTAGGACTAGCGGAGAACAATGAGCAGTTCTTC
15	TRBV11-1	NA	NA	TRBJ2-7	CASSEPRGLTYEQYF	TGTGCCAGCAGCGAGCCCCGAGGACTCACCTACGAGCAGTACTTC
17	TRBV28	NA	TRBD2	TRBJ2-7	CASRQLSGSSQYYEQYF	TGTGCCAGCAGGCAGCTTAGCGGGAGCTCTCAGTATTACGAGCAGTACTTC
16	TRBV9	NA	TRBD2	TRBJ2-2	CASSYRGGRGTGELFF	TGTGCCAGCAGTTATCGGGGCGGGAGGGGAACCGGGGAGCTGTTTTTT
13	TRBV29-1	NA	NA	TRBJ1-2	CSVEGDGHYGYTF	TGCAGCGTTGAGGGAGATGGGCACTATGGCTACACCTTC
14	TRBV9	NA	TRBD1	TRBJ1-2	CASSPGQGFYGYTF	TGTGCCAGCAGCCCCGGACAGGGGTTCTATGGCTACACCTTC
17	TRBV27	NA	TRBD1	TRBJ2-7	CASSLSVRRDRYYEQYF	TGTGCCAGCAGTTTATCCGTACGTCGGGACAGATACTACGAGCAGTACTTC
15	TRBV5-1	NA	TRBD1	TRBJ1-1	CASKAGGRGNTEAFF	TGCGCCAGCAAAGCAGGGGGGCGCGGGAACACTGAAGCTTTCTTT
13	TRBV18	NA	TRBD1	TRBJ2-7	CASSPDRSDRDFF	TGTGCCAGCTCACCAGACCGGTCGGACAGGGATTTCTTC
15	TRBV30	NA	TRBD2	TRBJ2-3	CAWRRKREHTDTQYF	TGTGCCTGGAGGCGCAAGCGGGAGCACACAGATACGCAGTATTTT
16	TRBV23-1	NA	TRBD1	TRBJ2-7	CASSQSGRGHPYEQYF	TGCGCCAGCAGTCAATCCGGCAGGGGGCACCCCTACGAGCAGTACTTC
13	TRBV5-1	NA	TRBD1	TRBJ1-2	CASTQGANYGYTF	TGCGCCAGCACCCAGGGGGCTAACTATGGCTACACCTTC
15	TRBV9	NA	TRBD1	TRBJ2-7	CASSDRDSQTSEQYF	TGTGCCAGCAGCGACCGGGACAGTCAGACAAGCGAGCAGTACTTC
15	TRBV6-6	NA	TRBD1	TRBJ2-7	CASSSTGTGPAEQYF	TGTGCCAGCAGTTCGACCGGGACAGGGCCTGCCGAGCAGTACTTC
14	TRBV18	NA	NA	TRBJ1-1	CASSPGLLNTEAFF	TGTGCCAGCTCCCCGGGACTGCTGAACACTGAAGCTTTCTTT
15	TRBV6-5	NA	NA	TRBJ1-3	CASTRDSDSGNTIYF	TGTGCCAGCACCCGGGACTCTGACTCTGGAAACACCATATATTTT
14	TRBV30	NA	TRBD2	TRBJ2-7	CAWSISGGLYEQYF	TGTGCCTGGAGTATTAGCGGGGGGCTTTACGAGCAGTACTTC
16	TRBV18	NA	NA	TRBJ1-6	CASSGDMSLINSPLHF	TGTGCCAGCTCAGGGGACATGTCCCTAATTAATTCACCCCTCCACTTT
13	TRBV7-2	NA	TRBD1	TRBJ2-2	CASSRQGIGELFF	TGTGCCAGCAGTAGACAGGGGATCGGGGAGCTGTTTTTT
15	TRBV19	NA	NA	TRBJ1-5	CASSIDGGGNQPQHF	TGTGCCAGTAGTATAGATGGGGGCGGGAATCAGCCCCAGCATTTT